The clone carrying this TCR beta chain was detected a few times. What it recognizes is unknown. The data were obtained in a study of T cells in Graves' hyperthyroidism and ophthalmopathy. Study outcomes and limitations: Appearing also in blood were most of the thyroid clonotypes expanded above 0.001.

The investigators amplified TCR beta CDR3 regions from RNA transcripts. The HTBI primer set served for first-round RT-PCR of the TCR CDR3. Using its own MiXCR run on the multiplex PCR reads, TCRdb lists one record per CDR3 protein. In the table there are 640,000 or so distinct CDR3 sequences, around 15% of which are singletons. This receptor was obtained from a middle-aged woman with Graves' ophthalmopathy. Sequenced input: blood.

CDR3 coding DNA: TGCAGCGTTGAATGGTGGGAGAAATACAATGAGCAGTTCTTC. Encoded protein: CSVEWWEKYNEQFF. This rearrangement joins TRBV29-1 to TRBJ2-1, with TRBD2 as a possible D gene (5 bases). The CDR3 has 14 residues. Trimming stripped 2 bases from V and 4 bases from J, with 12 bases between. The V gene's germline CDR1 is SQVTM and CDR2 ANQGSEA.